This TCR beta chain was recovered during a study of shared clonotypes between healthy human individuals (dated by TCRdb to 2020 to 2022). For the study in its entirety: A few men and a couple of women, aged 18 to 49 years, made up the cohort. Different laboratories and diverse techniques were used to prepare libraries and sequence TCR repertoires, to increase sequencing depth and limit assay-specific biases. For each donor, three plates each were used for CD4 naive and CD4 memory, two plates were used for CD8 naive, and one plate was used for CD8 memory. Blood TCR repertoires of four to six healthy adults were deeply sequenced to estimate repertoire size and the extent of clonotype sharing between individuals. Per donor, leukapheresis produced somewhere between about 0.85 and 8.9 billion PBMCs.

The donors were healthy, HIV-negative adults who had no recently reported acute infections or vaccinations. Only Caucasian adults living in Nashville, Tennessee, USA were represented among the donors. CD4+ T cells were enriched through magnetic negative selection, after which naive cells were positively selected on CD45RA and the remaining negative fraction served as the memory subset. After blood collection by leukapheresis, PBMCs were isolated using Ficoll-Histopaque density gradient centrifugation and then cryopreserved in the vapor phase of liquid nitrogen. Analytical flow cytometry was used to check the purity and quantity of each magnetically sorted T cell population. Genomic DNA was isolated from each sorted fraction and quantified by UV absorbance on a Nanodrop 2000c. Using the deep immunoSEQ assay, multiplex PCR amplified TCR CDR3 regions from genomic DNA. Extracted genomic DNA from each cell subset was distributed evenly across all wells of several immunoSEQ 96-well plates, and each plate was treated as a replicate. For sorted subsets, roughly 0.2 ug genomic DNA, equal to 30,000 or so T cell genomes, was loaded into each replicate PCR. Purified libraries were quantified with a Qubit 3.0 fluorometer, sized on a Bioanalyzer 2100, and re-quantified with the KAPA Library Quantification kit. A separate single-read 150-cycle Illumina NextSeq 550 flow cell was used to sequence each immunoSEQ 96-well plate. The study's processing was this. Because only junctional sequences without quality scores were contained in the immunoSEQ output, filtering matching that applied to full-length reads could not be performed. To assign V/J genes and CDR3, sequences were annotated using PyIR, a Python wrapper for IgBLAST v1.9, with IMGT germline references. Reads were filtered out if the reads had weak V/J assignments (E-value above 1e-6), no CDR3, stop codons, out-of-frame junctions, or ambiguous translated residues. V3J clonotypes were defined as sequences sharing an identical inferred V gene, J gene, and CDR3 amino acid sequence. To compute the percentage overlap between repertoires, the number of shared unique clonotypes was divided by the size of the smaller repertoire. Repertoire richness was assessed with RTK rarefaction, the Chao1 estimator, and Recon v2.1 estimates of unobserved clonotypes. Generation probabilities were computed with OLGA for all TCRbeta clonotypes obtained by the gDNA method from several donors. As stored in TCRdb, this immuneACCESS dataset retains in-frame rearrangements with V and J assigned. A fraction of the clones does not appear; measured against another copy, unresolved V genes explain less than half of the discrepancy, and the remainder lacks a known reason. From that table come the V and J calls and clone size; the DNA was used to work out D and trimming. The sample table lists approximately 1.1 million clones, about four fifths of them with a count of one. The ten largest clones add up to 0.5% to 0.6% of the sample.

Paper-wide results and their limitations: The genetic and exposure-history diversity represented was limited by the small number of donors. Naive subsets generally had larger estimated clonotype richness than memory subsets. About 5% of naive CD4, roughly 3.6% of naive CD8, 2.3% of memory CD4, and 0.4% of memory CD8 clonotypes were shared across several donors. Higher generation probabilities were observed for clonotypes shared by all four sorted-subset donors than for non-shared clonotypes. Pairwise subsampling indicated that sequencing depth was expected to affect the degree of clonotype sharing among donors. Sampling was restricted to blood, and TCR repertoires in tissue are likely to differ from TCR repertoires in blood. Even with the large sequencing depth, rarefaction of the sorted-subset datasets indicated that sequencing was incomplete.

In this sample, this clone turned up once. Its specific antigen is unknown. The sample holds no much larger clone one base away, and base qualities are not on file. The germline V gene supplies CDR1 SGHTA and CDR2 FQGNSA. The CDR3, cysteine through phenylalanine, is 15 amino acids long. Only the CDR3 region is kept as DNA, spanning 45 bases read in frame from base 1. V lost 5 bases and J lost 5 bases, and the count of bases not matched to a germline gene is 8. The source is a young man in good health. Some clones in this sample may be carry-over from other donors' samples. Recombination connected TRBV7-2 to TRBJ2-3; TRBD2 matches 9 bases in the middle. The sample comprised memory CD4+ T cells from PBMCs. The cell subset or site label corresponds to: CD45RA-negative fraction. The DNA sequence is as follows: TGTGCCAGCAGCACCTTCGCGGGAGGGTTAGATACGCAGTATTTT. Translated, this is CASSTFAGGLDTQYF. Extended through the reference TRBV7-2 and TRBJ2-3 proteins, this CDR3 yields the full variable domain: GAGVSQSPSNKVTEKGKDVELRCDPISGHTALYWYRQSLGQGLEFLIYFQGNSAPDKSGLPSDRFSAERTGGSVSTLTIQRTQQEDSAVYLCASSTFAGGLDTQYFGPGTRLTVL.